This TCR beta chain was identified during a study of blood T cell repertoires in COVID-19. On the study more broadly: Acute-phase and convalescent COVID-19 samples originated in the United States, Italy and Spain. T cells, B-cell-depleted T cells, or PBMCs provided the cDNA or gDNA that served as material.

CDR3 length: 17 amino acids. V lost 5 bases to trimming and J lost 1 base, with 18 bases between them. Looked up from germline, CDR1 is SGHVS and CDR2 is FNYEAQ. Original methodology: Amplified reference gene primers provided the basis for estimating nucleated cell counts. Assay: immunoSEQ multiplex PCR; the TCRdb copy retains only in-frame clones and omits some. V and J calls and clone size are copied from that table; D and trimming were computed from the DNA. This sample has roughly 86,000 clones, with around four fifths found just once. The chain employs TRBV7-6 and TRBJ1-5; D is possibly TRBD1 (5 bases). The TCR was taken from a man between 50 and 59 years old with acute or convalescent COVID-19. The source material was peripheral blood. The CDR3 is CASSAVSGALSNQPQHF. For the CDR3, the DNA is TGTGCCAGCAGCGCTGTAAGTGGGGCTCTAAGCAATCAGCCCCAGCATTTT.